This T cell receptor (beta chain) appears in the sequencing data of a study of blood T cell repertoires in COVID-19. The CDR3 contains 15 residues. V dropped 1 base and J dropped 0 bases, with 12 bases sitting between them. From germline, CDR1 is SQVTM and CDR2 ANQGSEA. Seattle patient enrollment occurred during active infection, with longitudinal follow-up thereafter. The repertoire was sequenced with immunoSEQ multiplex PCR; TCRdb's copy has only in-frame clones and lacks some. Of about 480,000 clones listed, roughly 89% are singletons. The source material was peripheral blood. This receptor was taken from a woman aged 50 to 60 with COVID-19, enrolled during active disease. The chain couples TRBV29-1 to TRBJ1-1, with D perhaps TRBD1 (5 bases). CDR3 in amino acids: CSVEGFGGVNTEAFF. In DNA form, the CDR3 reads TGCAGCGTTGAAGGTTTCGGGGGGGTGAACACTGAAGCTTTCTTT.